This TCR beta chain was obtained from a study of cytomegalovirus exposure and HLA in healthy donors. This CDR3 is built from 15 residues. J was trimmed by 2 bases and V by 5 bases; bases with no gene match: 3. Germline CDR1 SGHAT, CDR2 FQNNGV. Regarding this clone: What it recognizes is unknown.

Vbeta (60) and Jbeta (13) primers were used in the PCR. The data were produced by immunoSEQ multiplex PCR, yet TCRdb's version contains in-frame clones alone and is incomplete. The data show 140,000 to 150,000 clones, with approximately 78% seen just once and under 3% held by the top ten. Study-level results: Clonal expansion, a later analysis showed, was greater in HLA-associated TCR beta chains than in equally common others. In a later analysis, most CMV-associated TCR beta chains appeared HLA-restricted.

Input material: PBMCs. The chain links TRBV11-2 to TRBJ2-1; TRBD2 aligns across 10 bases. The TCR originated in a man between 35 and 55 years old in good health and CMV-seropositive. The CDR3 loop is CASSPTSGPYNEQFF. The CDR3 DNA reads TGTGCCAGCAGCCCGACTAGCGGGCCCTACAATGAGCAGTTCTTC.